This TCR beta chain derives from a study of beta chain features in type 1 diabetes. For this clone: No antigen is known for it.

This CDR3 has 15 residues. Unmatched junction bases numbered 6, after V lost 4 bases and J lost 9 bases. CDR1 is SGHTA and CDR2 is FQGNSA in the germline V gene. Isolated RNA was reverse transcribed in full, so expressed TCRB transcripts were sequenced. Profiled with immunoSEQ multiplex PCR; TCRdb holds only in-frame clones, not every one. The sample yields 110,000 to 150,000 clones, about 9.2% seen once. General study points: Sequencing from cDNA could over-represent high-TCR-expressing cells. Whatever favoring of shorter templates PCR might show would apply equally to patients and controls.

The TCR originated in a man between 18 and 29 years old in good health. Sequenced sample: central memory CD4+ T cells from blood. The genes are TRBV7-2 and TRBJ1-6; 10 nucleotides align to TRBD1. CDR3 sequence (DNA): TGTGCCAGCAGCTCCGACAGGGGGCCTGGTTCACCCCTCCACTTT. It specifies CASSSDRGPGSPLHF.